This T cell receptor (beta chain) was recovered during a study of blood T cells in healthy people across ages. Whole-study findings and limits: Measured against age, TCR beta diversity per million T cells decreased in a roughly linear manner.

Next came a second PCR, run for about 7 to 11 cycles, which used a sample-barcoded 5' primer along with a J-beta primer mix. Researchers report that each sample yielded at least 2.5 million CDR3-containing paired-end reads. TCRdb re-called the 5' RACE reads with MiXCR, one entry per CDR3 protein. The sample consists of more than 800,000 distinct CDR3 sequences, 45% of them appearing once. The CDR3 length is 14 residues. Germline CDR1 SGDLS, CDR2 YYNGEE. All donors came from Russia, were Caucasian and healthy, and spanned ages 6 to 90. Investigators took about 9.1 milliliters of peripheral blood from every donor. Notes on this clonotype: Its specificity is unknown.

The sequence came from a woman aged 55 to 70 in good health. This chain connects TRBV9 to TRBJ2-4; D perhaps matches TRBD1 (7 bases). The J call may be wrong; the DNA end is better matched by TRBJ2-7. The specimen was blood. CDR3 coding DNA: TGTGCCAGCAGTGCGGGAAGGGGGCTGGACGAGCAGTACTTC. This gives the protein CASSAGRGLDEQYF.